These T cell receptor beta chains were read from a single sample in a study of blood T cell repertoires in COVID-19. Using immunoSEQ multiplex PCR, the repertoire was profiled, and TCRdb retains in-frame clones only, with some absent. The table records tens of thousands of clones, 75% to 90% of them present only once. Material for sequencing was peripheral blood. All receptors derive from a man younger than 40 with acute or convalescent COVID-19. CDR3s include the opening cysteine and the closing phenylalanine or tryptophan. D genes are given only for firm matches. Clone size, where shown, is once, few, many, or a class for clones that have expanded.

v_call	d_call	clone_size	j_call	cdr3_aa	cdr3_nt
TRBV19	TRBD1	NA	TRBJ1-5	CATNKQGSYSNQPQHF	TGTGCCACAAACAAACAGGGGTCCTATAGCAATCAGCCCCAGCATTTT
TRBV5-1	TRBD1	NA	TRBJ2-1	CASSWGQGYNEQFF	TGCGCCAGCAGCTGGGGACAGGGCTACAATGAGCAGTTCTTC
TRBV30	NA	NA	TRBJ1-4	CAWSRGFANEKLFF	TGTGCCTGGAGTCGGGGTTTTGCTAATGAAAAACTGTTTTTT
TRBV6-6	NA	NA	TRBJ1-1	CASSYLGTGTPLAFF	TGTGCCAGCAGTTACTTGGGGACCGGGACACCGTTGGCTTTCTTT
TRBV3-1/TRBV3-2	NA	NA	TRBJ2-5	CASSQDLLGSETQYF	TGTGCCAGCAGCCAAGATTTATTGGGCTCAGAGACCCAGTACTTC
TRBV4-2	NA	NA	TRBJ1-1	CASSQEGDTEAFF	TGTGCCAGCAGCCAAGAAGGAGACACTGAAGCTTTCTTT
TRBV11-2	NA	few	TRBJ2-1	CASSLESGFDEQFF	TGTGCCAGCAGCTTAGAATCAGGGTTCGATGAGCAGTTCTTC
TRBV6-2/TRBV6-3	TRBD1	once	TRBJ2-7	CASSSVDRGLYEQYF	TGTGCCAGCAGTTCTGTGGACAGGGGGCTATACGAGCAGTACTTC
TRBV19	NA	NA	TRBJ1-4	CASSVSSATNEKLFF	TGTGCCAGTAGTGTTAGTTCTGCAACTAATGAAAAACTGTTTTTT
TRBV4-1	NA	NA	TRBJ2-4	CASSLQPLAKNIQYF	TGCGCCAGCAGCTTACAACCCCTAGCCAAAAACATTCAGTACTTC
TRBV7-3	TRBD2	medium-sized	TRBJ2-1	CASSLGWLAGGPMYNEQFF	TGTGCCAGCAGCTTGGGGTGGTTAGCGGGAGGGCCAATGTACAATGAGCAGTTCTTC
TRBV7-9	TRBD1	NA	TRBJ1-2	CASSLELLGQVTYGYTF	TGTGCCAGCAGCTTAGAACTTTTGGGACAGGTCACCTATGGCTACACCTTC
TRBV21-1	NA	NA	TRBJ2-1	CASSSKPGQGVPEQFF	TGTGCCAGCAGCAGTAAGCCGGGACAGGGGGTCCCGGAGCAGTTCTTC
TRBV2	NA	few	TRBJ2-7	CASSGQSYEQYF	TGTGCCAGCAGTGGACAGAGCTACGAGCAGTACTTC
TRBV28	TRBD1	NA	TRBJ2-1	CASGASHYRKRWTGARDEQFF	TGTGCCAGCGGGGCCTCCCACTACCGCAAGAGGTGGACAGGGGCGCGGGATGAGCAGTTCTTC
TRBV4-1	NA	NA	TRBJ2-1	CASSQALVNEQFF	TGCGCCAGCAGCCAAGCACTTGTCAATGAGCAGTTCTTC
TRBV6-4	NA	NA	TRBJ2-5	CASSVEGGETQYF	TGTGCCAGCAGCGTGGAGGGGGGGGAGACCCAGTACTTC
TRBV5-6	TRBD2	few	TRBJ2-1	CASSLGTRDLF	TGTGCCAGCAGCTTGGGGACTAGGGATCTCTTC
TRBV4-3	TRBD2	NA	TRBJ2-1	CASSQDWGPGLVTYNEQFF	TGCGCCAGCAGCCAAGATTGGGGCCCGGGACTAGTGACCTACAATGAGCAGTTCTTC
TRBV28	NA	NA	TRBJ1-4	CASRPAASKLFF	TGTGCCAGCAGACCCGCCGCGAGTAAACTGTTTTTT
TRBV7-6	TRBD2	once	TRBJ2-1	CATTWKAGEFHEQFF	TGTGCCACCACCTGGAAGGCGGGAGAATTTCATGAGCAGTTCTTC
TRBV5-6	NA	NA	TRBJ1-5	CASSPGGGGQPQHF	TGTGCCAGCAGTCCGGGGGGAGGTGGTCAGCCCCAGCATTTT
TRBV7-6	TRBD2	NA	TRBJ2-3	CASSLTGGPADTQYF	TGTGCCAGCAGCTTAACGGGAGGGCCAGCAGATACGCAGTATTTT
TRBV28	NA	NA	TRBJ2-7	CASRQVPYEQYF	TGTGCCAGTAGACAGGTCCCCTACGAGCAGTACTTC
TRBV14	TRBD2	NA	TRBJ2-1	CASSQLAGGPGEQFF	TGTGCCAGCAGCCAACTAGCGGGAGGGCCGGGGGAGCAGTTCTTC
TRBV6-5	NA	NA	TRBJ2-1	CASSTSVENNEQFF	TGTGCCAGCAGCACCTCTGTCGAGAACAATGAGCAGTTCTTC
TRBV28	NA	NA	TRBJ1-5	CASRPRVQPQHF	TGTGCCAGCAGGCCCAGGGTTCAGCCCCAGCATTTT